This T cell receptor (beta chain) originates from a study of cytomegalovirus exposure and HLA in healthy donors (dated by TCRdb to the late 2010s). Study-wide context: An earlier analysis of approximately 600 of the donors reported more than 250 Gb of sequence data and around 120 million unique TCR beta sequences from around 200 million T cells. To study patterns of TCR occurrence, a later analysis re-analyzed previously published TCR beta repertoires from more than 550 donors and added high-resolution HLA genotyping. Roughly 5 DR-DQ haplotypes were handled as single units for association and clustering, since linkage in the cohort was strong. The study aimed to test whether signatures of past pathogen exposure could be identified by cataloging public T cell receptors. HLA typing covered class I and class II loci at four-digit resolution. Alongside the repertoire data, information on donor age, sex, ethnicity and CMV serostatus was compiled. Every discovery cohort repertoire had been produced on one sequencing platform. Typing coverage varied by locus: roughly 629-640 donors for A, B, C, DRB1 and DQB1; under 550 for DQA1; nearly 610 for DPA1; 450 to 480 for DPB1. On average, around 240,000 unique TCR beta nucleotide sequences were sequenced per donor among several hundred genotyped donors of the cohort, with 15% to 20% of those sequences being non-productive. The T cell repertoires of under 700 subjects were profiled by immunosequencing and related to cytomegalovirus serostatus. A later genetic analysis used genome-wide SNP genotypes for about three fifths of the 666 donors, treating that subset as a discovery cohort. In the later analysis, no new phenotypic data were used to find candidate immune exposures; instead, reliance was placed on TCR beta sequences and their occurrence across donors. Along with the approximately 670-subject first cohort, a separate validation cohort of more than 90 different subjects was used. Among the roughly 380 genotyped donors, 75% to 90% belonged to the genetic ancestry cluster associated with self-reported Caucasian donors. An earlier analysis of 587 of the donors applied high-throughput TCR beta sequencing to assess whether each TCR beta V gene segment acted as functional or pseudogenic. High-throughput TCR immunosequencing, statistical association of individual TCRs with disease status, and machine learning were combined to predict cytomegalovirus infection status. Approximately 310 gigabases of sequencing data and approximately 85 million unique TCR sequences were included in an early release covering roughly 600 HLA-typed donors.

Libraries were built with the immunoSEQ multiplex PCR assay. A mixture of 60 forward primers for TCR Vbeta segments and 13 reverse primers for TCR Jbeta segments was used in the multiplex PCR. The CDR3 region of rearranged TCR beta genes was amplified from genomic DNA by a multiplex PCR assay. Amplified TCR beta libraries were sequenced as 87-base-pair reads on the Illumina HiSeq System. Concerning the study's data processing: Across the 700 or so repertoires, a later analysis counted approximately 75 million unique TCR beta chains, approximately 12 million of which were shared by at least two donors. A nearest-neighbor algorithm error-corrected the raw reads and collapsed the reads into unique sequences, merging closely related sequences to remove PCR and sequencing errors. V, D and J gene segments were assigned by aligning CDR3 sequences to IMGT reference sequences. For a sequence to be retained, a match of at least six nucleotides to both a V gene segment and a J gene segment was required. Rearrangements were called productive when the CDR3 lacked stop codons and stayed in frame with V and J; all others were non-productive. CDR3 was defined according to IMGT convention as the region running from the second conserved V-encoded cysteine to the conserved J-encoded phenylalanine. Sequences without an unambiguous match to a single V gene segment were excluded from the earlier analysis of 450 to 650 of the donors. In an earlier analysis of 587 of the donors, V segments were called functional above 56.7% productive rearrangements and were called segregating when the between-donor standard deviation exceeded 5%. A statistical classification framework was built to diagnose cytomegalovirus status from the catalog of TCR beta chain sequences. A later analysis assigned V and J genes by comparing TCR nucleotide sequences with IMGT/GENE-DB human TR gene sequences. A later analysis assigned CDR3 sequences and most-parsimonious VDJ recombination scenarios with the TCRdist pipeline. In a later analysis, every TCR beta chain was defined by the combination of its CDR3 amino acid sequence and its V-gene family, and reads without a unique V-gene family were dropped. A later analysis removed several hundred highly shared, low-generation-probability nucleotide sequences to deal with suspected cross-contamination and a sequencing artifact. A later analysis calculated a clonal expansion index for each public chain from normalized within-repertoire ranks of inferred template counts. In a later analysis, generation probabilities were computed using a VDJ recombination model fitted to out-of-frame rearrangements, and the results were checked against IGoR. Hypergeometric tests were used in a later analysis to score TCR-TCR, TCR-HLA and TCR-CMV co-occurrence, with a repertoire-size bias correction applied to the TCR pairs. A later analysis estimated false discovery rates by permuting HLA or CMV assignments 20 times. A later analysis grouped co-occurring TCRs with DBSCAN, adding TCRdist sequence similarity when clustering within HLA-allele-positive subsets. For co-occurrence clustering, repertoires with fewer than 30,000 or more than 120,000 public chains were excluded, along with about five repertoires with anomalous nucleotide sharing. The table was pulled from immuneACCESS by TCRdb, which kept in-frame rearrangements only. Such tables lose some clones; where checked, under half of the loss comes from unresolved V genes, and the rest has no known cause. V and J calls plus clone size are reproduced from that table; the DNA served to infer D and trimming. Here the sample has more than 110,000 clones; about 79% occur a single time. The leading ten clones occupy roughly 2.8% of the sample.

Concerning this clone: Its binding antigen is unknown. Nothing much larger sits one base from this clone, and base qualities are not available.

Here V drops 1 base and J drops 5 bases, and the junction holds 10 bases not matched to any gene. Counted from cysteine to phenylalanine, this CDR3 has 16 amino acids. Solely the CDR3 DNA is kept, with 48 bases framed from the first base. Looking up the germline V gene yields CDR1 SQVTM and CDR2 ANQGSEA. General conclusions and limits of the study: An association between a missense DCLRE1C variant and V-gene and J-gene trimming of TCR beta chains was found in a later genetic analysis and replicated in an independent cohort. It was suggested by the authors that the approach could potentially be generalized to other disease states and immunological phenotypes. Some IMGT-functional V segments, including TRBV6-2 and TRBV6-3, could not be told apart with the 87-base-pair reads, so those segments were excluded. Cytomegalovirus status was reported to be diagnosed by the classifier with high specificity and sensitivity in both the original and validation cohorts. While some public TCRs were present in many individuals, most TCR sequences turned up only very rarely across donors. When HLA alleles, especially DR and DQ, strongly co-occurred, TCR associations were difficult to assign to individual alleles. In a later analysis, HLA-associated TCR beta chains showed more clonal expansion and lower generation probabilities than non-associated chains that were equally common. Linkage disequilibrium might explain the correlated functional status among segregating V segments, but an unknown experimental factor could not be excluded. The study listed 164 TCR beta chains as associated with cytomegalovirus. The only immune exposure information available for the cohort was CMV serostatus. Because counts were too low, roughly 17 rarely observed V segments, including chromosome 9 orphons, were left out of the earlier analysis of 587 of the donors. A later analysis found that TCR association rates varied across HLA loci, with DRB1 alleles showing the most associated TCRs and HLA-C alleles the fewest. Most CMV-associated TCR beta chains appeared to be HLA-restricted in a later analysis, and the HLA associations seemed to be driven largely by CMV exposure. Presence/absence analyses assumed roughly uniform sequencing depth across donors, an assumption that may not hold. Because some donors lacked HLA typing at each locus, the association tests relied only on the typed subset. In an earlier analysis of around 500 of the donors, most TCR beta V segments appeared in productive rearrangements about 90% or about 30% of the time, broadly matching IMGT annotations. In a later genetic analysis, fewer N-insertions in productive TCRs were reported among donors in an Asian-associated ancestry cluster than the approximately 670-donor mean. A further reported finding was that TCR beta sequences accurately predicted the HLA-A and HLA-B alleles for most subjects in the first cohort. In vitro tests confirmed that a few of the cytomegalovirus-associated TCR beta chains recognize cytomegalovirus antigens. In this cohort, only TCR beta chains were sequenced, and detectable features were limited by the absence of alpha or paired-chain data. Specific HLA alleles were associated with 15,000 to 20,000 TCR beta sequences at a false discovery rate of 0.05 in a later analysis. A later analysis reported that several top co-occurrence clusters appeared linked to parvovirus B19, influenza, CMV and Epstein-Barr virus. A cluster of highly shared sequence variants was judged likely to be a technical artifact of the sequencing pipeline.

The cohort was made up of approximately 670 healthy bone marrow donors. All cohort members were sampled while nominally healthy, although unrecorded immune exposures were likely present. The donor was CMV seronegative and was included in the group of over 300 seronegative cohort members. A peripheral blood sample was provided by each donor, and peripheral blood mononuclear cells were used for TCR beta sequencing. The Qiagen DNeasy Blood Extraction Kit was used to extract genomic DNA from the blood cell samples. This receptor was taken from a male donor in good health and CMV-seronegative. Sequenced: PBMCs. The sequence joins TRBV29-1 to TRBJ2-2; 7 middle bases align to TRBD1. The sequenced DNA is TGCAGCGTTGAAGGGGACAGTTGGAGGCGGACCGGGGAGCTGTTTTTT. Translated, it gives CSVEGDSWRRTGELFF.